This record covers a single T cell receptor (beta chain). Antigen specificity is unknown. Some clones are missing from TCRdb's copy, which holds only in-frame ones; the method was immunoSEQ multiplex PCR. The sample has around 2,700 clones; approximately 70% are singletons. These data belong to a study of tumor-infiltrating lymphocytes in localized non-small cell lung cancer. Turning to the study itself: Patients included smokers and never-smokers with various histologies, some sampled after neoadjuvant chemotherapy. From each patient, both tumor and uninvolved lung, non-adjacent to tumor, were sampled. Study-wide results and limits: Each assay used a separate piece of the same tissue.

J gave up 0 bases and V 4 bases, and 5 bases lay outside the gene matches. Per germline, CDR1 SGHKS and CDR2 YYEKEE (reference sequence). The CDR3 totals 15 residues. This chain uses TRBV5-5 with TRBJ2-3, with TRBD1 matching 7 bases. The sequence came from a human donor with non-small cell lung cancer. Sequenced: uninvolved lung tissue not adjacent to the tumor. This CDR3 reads CASSPGQTSTDTQYF. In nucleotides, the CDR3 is TGTGCCAGCAGCCCGGGACAGACTAGCACAGATACGCAGTATTTT. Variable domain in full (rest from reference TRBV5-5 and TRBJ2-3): DAGVTQSPTHLIKTRGQQVTLRCSPISGHKSVSWYQQVLGQGPQFIFQYYEKEERGRGNFPDRFSARQFPNYSSELNVNALLLGDSALYLCASSPGQTSTDTQYFGPGTRLTVL.